This TCR beta chain was observed in a study of T cells in Graves' hyperthyroidism and ophthalmopathy. Study-wide context: Peripheral blood was obtained at initial diagnosis, preceding any treatment.

The study's findings and limits: In blood, most of the thyroid clonotypes expanded above 0.001 were also present.

The V gene's germline CDR1 is SGDLS and CDR2 YYNGEE. This CDR3 is 14 amino acids long. V was cut by 0 bases and J by 6 bases, with 9 bases left in between. Using RNA transcripts as the source, TCR beta CDR3 regions were amplified. A first-round RT-PCR of the TCR CDR3 used the HTBI primer set. TCRdb passed the multiplex PCR reads through MiXCR, listing each CDR3 protein once. This sample yields 300,000 to 400,000 distinct CDR3 sequences, of which around 18% are seen a single time; 35% to 50% belongs to the top ten. Diagnostic assessment was based on clinical symptoms, serum thyroxine and TRAb, thyroid ultrasound and orbital computed tomography. Points on this clonotype: Antigen unknown.

The TCR comes from a young man with Graves' ophthalmopathy. The V call is TRBV9, the J call TRBJ2-2; TRBD1 or TRBD2 may be the D gene (6 bases each). Input material: blood. CDR3 bases: TGTGCCAGCAGCGTAGTAAGGGGGGCCGGGGAGCTGTTTTTT. It codes for CASSVVRGAGELFF.